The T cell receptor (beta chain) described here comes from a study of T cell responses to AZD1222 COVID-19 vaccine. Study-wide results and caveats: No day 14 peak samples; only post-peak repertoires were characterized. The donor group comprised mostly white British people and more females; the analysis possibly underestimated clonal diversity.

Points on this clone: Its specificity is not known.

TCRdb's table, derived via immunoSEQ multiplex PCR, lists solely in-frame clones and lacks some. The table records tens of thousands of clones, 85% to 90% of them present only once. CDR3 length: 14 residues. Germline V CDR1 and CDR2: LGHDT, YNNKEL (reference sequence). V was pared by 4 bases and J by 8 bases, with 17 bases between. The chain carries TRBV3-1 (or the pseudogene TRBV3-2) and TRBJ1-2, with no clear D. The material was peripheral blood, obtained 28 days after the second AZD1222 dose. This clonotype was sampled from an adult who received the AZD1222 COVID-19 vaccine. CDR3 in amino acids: CASSPREVLGGYTF. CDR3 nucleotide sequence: TGTGCCAGCAGCCCCCGGGAGGTTCTAGGAGGCTACACCTTC.